Shown below are 16 T cell receptor beta chains from a single sample sequenced in a study of blood T cell repertoires in COVID-19. Profiling relied on immunoSEQ multiplex PCR, and the TCRdb table lists in-frame clones only, not all of them. The sample lists fewer than 200,000 clones, about four fifths occurring once. The sample was peripheral blood. The receptors shown here come from an elderly woman with COVID-19, enrolled during active disease.

As concerns this clone: Other DNA sequences within the sample encode an identical CDR3. V usage is TRBV5-1 and J usage is TRBJ1-4, with TRBD1 identical over 7 bases. The V and J ends lost 0 bases and 5 bases, in that order; junction bases with no gene match: 1. The CDR3 loop spans 14 amino acids. Per the germline V gene, CDR1 is SGHRS and CDR2 is YFSETQ. CDR3 nucleotide sequence: TGCGCCAGCAGCTTGGGACAGGGAAATGAAAAACTGTTTTTT. This gives the protein CASSLGQGNEKLFF. Full variable domain (outside the CDR3, taken from reference TRBV5-1 and TRBJ1-4): KAGVTQTPRYLIKTRGQQVTLSCSPISGHRSVSWYQQTPGQGLQFLFEYFSETQRNKGNFPGRFSGRQFSNSRSEMNVSTLELGDSALYLCASSLGQGNEKLFFGSGTQLSVL.

DNA for the CDR3: TGTGCCAGCAGCGGGACAGGGACCTCCTACGAGCAGTACTTC. It specifies CASSGTGTSYEQYF. V usage is TRBV5-6 and J usage is TRBJ2-7; 9 bases are shared with TRBD1. This CDR3 has 14 residues. The J segment lost 0 bases and the V segment lost 4 bases, leaving 2 bases of the junction unmatched. Germline lookup yields CDR1 SGHDT and CDR2 YYEEEE.

This chain uses TRBV13 with TRBJ2-3; 8 nucleotides match TRBD2. CDR1 is PRHDT, CDR2 FYEKMQ, per germline (reference sequence). The CDR3 is 18 amino acids. J was trimmed by 3 bases and V by 5 bases; bases with no gene match: 16. CDR3 protein: CASSGRLANTRGTDTQYF. CDR3 nucleotide sequence: TGTGCCAGCAGCGGAAGACTAGCGAACACTAGAGGGACAGATACGCAGTATTTT.

This clone was recorded only once. This chain connects TRBV23-1 to TRBJ2-1; perhaps TRBD2 as D (5 bases). TRBV23-1 is filed as an ORF, its function uncertain. There are 16 residues in the CDR3. Between the trimmed V and J ends, which lost 3 bases and 3 bases, there was a span of 15 bases. CDR3 DNA sequence: TGCGCCAGCAGTCAGGCCTTCGAACTAGGCTACAATGAGCAGTTCTTC. Its protein is CASSQAFELGYNEQFF.

The chain is built from TRBV6-5 and TRBJ2-7; D might be TRBD1 (6 bases). The germline V gene encodes CDR1 MNHEY and CDR2 SVGAGI. Trimming left V 1 base short and J 4 bases short, with 8 bases between. CDR3 size: 13 residues. The CDR3 here is CASSYFGQYEQYF. The CDR3 DNA follows: TGTGCCAGCAGTTACTTCGGACAGTACGAGCAGTACTTC.

The chain is built from TRBV2 and TRBJ2-3; TRBD2 matches 12 bases. Trimming removed 6 bases from V and 6 bases from J; junction bases left unmatched: 4. The CDR3 has 14 amino acids. Germline V gene data show CDR1 as SNHLY and CDR2 as FYNNEI. The CDR3 protein is CASRGGTSGDTQYF. CDR3 bases: TGTGCCAGCAGGGGAGGGACTAGCGGGGATACGCAGTATTTT.

DNA of the CDR3: TGTGCCAGCGGCACGGCGGGGACCGGGGAGCTGTTTTTT. This codes for CASGTAGTGELFF. This chain joins TRBV2 and TRBJ2-2; tentatively, D is TRBD2 (6 bases). Trimming stripped 8 bases from V and 5 bases from J, with 12 bases between. CDR3 length: 13 amino acids. CDR1 is SNHLY, CDR2 FYNNEI, per germline.

The rearrangement joins TRBV28 to TRBJ2-7; 7 positions agree with TRBD1. The CDR3 covers 14 residues. Unmatched junction bases numbered 7, after V lost 6 bases and J lost 2 bases. CDR1 is MDHEN and CDR2 is SYDVKM in the germline V gene. The CDR3 DNA follows: TGTGCCAGCAGGCCCCAGGGGGAACCCTACGAGCAGTACTTC. Encoded protein: CASRPQGEPYEQYF.

The rearrangement joins TRBV30 to TRBJ1-1, with a weak D call TRBD1 (5 bases). From germline, CDR1 is GTSNPN and CDR2 SVGIG (reference sequence). Trimming took off 1 base at V and 4 bases at J, with 16 bases between the two ends. The CDR3 has 15 amino acids. CDR3 amino acids: CAWSGGDPDFTEAFF. CDR3 nucleotides: TGTGCCTGGAGTGGGGGGGATCCGGACTTCACTGAAGCTTTCTTT.

The chain joins TRBV19 to TRBJ2-6; D unclear. Trimming removed 3 bases at V and 3 bases at J, with 15 bases between. Germline CDR1 LNHDA, CDR2 SQIVND (reference sequence). The CDR3 is 17 residues long. This CDR3 is CASSIIAAADGANVLTF. The CDR3 nucleotides read TGTGCCAGTAGTATCATAGCCGCTGCCGATGGGGCCAACGTCCTGACTTTC.

This sequence joins TRBV9 and TRBJ1-1; weak D call: TRBD1 (6 bases). The ends were cut back, 3 bases at V and 2 bases at J, with 11 bases in the middle. This CDR3 has 14 amino acids. The germline gives CDR1 SGDLS, CDR2 YYNGEE. The CDR3 nucleotides are TGTGCCAGCAGCGGGACAGCAAGTAACACTGAAGCTTTCTTT. Its protein product is CASSGTASNTEAFF.

The V gene is TRBV10-3, the J gene TRBJ2-3; 8 bases align to TRBD1. Germline trimming cut 7 bases from V and 0 bases from J; bases unmatched to any gene: 6. Germline values: CDR1 ENHRY, CDR2 SYGVKD. The CDR3 totals 15 residues. In nucleotides, the CDR3 is TGTGCCATCATGGACAGGGAAGCAAGCACAGATACGCAGTATTTT. This encodes CAIMDREASTDTQYF.

This clone was seen a single time. The V and J genes are TRBV14 and TRBJ2-7; unclear D gene. V gave up 1 base and J gave up 6 bases, with 4 bases separating them. CDR1 is SGHDN, CDR2 FVKESK, per germline. The length of the CDR3 is 11 residues. The CDR3 sequence: CASSQAREQYF. The DNA for the CDR3 is TGTGCCAGCAGCCAAGCGCGCGAGCAGTACTTC.

This chain links TRBV7-9 with TRBJ2-7, with D perhaps TRBD2 (5 bases). The CDR3 extends over 12 amino acids. Germline CDR1 reads SEHNR; CDR2 reads FQNEAQ (reference sequence). Trimming removed 3 bases from V and 3 bases from J, with 6 bases in between. The CDR3 is CASSFGDYEQYF. The CDR3 DNA reads as TGTGCCAGCAGCTTCGGGGACTACGAGCAGTACTTC. The full variable domain, in which reference TRBV7-9 and TRBJ2-7 provide the parts outside the CDR3, is DTGVSQNPRHKITKRGQNVTFRCDPISEHNRLYWYRQTLGQGPEFLTYFQNEAQLEKSRLLSDRFSAERPKGSFSTLEIQRTEQGDSAMYLCASSFGDYEQYFGPGTRLTVT.

CDR3 amino acids: CASSIRDWDNNEQFF. The CDR3, as DNA: TGTGCCAGCAGCATCAGGGACTGGGATAACAATGAGCAGTTCTTC. This chain connects TRBV28 to TRBJ2-1; a weak D match, TRBD2 (6 bases). V lost 6 bases and J 5 bases, leaving 17 bases between the germline ends. This CDR3 is built from 15 residues. Germline CDR1 reads MDHEN; CDR2 reads SYDVKM.

The rearrangement uses TRBV29-1 and TRBJ2-1; 7 bases align to TRBD1. This CDR3 spans 15 amino acids. Germline values: CDR1 SQVTM, CDR2 ANQGSEA. With V trimmed by 5 bases and J by 0 bases, 7 bases remained unmatched. The CDR3 here is CSVKGGGFSYNEQFF. The CDR3 DNA follows: TGCAGCGTTAAAGGGGGCGGATTCTCCTACAATGAGCAGTTCTTC.